The entry that follows covers one T cell receptor (beta chain) sequence. This clone's antigen is unknown. No base quality values were provided; no much bigger clone lies one nucleotide off. The record originates from a study of blood T cell repertoires in COVID-19 (dated by TCRdb to 2020 to 2021). Regarding the complete study: Collaborator samples came from the United States, Italy and Spain and covered acute and convalescent phases of COVID-19. The samples were drawn from two sources: the first 160 participants of the ongoing ImmuneRACE study, and over 950 subjects contributed by 6 global collaborators. Where HLA class I and class II types were available, the types were taken from metadata supplied by the sample provider, not from assay-based typing. The repertoires were released in a freely available public database intended as a resource for research on the immune response to SARS-CoV-2. The sample metadata nearly always contained a de-identified subject ID, COVID-19 status, age in years and sex. Subjects who had been exposed to COVID-19, were actively infected with it, or had recovered from it provided the deeply sampled blood TCRbeta repertoires that made up the dataset. The prospective study material was composed of cDNA or gDNA derived from T cells, B-cell-depleted T cells, or PBMCs.

CDR1 and CDR2 are drawn from the germline V gene (reference sequence): SEHNR, FQNEAQ. The CDR3 spans 13 residues, from the cysteine through the phenylalanine. Here the CDR3 DNA is all that survives: 39 bases in frame from base 1. The germline ends are 10 bases apart after V is trimmed by 3 bases and J by 5 bases. TCRbeta CDR3 regions were amplified from genomic DNA using the immunoSEQ Assay, a bias-controlled multiplex PCR. The study's own analysis went as follows. Within the assay, amplification of reference gene primers was used to estimate how many nucleated cells each sample contained. To quantify the absolute abundance of each unique TCRbeta CDR3 rearrangement, sequence reads were collapsed and filtered. For each sample, productive Simpson clonality was calculated as the square root of Simpson's diversity index across productive rearrangements. As stored in TCRdb, this immuneACCESS dataset retains in-frame rearrangements with V and J assigned. A fraction of the clones does not appear; measured against another copy, unresolved V genes explain less than half of the discrepancy, and the remainder lacks a known reason. Clone size and the V and J calls come from that table; the DNA yielded D and trimming. Counted in this sample were fewer than 350,000 clones; 86% of them appeared once. The biggest ten clones account for around 12% of the sample.

In Seattle, one collaborating source enrolled patients while the infection was active and tracked those patients longitudinally over the course of disease. Collaborating institutions collected whole blood in K2EDTA tubes following their own protocols. For TCRbeta analysis, collaborators shipped samples in one of three forms: frozen whole blood, isolated PBMCs, or DNA extracted from either of those sample types. On the study overall, not on this receptor specifically: The quantity of clinical and demographic metadata differed by source and by participant and was supplied without curation.

The sequence derives from a woman under 40 with COVID-19, enrolled during active disease. The sequence joins TRBV7-9 to TRBJ1-1, with no reliable assignment of the D segment. What was sequenced was peripheral blood. The sequence in DNA is TGTGCCAGCAGCTTTAGTGGGAGGACTGAAGCTTTCTTT. Its product reads: CASSFSGRTEAFF.